By its share, the clone carrying this T cell receptor beta chain is medium-sized. The antigen is unknown. These data come from a study of vaccination and CD4 T cells after COVID-19. Study context: Controls used CEFX viral epitopes (positive), HIV-1 Nef peptides (negative), or no peptide. Study findings and constraints: Convalescent patients displayed a median around 86% of reactive clones emerging only post-vaccination.

Cultured CD4+ T cell DNA was sequenced using the Oncomine TCR Beta short-read assay. TCRdb ran MiXCR on the PCR reads and lists one entry per CDR3 protein. In the table there are about 13,000 distinct CDR3 sequences, about 51% of which are singletons. Treatment noted: roughly ten-day PBMC culture with coronavirus spike peptide pools or control peptides (ViraFEST assay). Germline lookup yields CDR1 SEHNR and CDR2 FQNEAQ (reference sequence). V lost 1 base and J 3 bases, leaving 18 bases between the germline ends. The CDR3 runs to 17 residues. The chain joins TRBV7-9 to TRBJ2-5; TRBD2 might be the D (6 bases). Material for sequencing was CD4+ T cells from blood, cultured in vitro. The source of this sequence is a human donor who had recovered from COVID-19. CDR3: CASSLGRDFGLKETQYF. The CDR3 DNA sequence: TGTGCCAGCAGCTTAGGCCGGGACTTCGGCCTGAAAGAGACCCAGTACTTC.